These T cell receptor beta chains were read from a single sample in a study of cytomegalovirus exposure and HLA in healthy donors. Profiling relied on immunoSEQ multiplex PCR, and the TCRdb table lists in-frame clones only, not all of them. Of over 110,000 clones in the sample, around 87% were seen once. The sample comprised PBMCs. Every receptor here comes from a man aged 18-30 years in good health and CMV-seropositive. Each CDR3 is given with its conserved first and last residue. Fields, in order: CDR3 DNA, CDR3 protein, D gene, J gene, V gene. A D gene is named only where the DNA matches it firmly.

CDR3nt: TGTGCCAGTAGTATTACGCGCGGGAGCACAGATACGCAGTATTTT
CDR3aa: CASSITRGSTDTQYF
d_gene: NA
j_gene: TRBJ2-3
v_gene: TRBV19

CDR3nt: TGTGCCAGCAGCTTAGCCGGGGTCTATGGCTACACCTTC
CDR3aa: CASSLAGVYGYTF
d_gene: NA
j_gene: TRBJ1-2
v_gene: TRBV7-9

CDR3nt: TGTGCCAGCAGTGAATGGGGCAGTGGAAACTACGAGCAGTACTTC
CDR3aa: CASSEWGSGNYEQYF
d_gene: NA
j_gene: TRBJ2-7
v_gene: TRBV25-1

CDR3nt: TGTGCCAGCGAGGGACAATTCAGCGCCGGGGAGCTGTTTTTT
CDR3aa: CASEGQFSAGELFF
d_gene: NA
j_gene: TRBJ2-2
v_gene: TRBV11-2

CDR3nt: TGCGCCAGCAGTTACGGGACAGGGGGAGAAAAACTGTTTTTT
CDR3aa: CASSYGTGGEKLFF
d_gene: TRBD1
j_gene: TRBJ1-4
v_gene: TRBV5-1

CDR3nt: TGCAGTGCTAGCGGTTCCTACGAGCAGTACTTC
CDR3aa: CSASGSYEQYF
d_gene: NA
j_gene: TRBJ2-7
v_gene: TRBV20-1

CDR3nt: TGTGCCAGCCGGCAGGGAGGCACTGAAGCTTTCTTT
CDR3aa: CASRQGGTEAFF
d_gene: NA
j_gene: TRBJ1-1
v_gene: TRBV6-5

CDR3nt: TGCGCCAGCAGCCCGGACGGGATGGGTCAGCCCCAGCATTTT
CDR3aa: CASSPDGMGQPQHF
d_gene: NA
j_gene: TRBJ1-5
v_gene: TRBV5-1

CDR3nt: TGTGCCAGCAGCCACTCCTGGACAGTCCCCAATGAGCAGTTCTTC
CDR3aa: CASSHSWTVPNEQFF
d_gene: NA
j_gene: TRBJ2-1
v_gene: TRBV7-9

CDR3nt: TGTGCCAGCAGTTCCTATAGCAATCAGCCCCAGCATTTT
CDR3aa: CASSSYSNQPQHF
d_gene: NA
j_gene: TRBJ1-5
v_gene: TRBV6-5

CDR3nt: TGTGCCAGCAGGGGAAGCGGGATCACCTACGAGCAGTACTTC
CDR3aa: CASRGSGITYEQYF
d_gene: TRBD2
j_gene: TRBJ2-7
v_gene: TRBV28

CDR3nt: TGTGCCAGCAAGCGGGGCGGGGCGGCCCCAGATACGCAGTATTTT
CDR3aa: CASKRGGAAPDTQYF
d_gene: TRBD2
j_gene: TRBJ2-3
v_gene: TRBV2

CDR3nt: TGTGCCACCCAGACAGCCTTGAACACTGAAGCTTTCTTT
CDR3aa: CATQTALNTEAFF
d_gene: NA
j_gene: TRBJ1-1
v_gene: TRBV15

CDR3nt: TGTGCCAGCAGTTCCCGGGGGGCTAGGAACACTGAAGCTTTCTTT
CDR3aa: CASSSRGARNTEAFF
d_gene: NA
j_gene: TRBJ1-1
v_gene: TRBV27

CDR3nt: TGTGCCAGCAGTTACAGGGGTGCGGAAGCTTTCTTT
CDR3aa: CASSYRGAEAFF
d_gene: NA
j_gene: TRBJ1-1
v_gene: TRBV6-5

CDR3nt: TGCGCCAGCAGCTTCACGGACAGGGCCAACAATGAGCAGTTCTTC
CDR3aa: CASSFTDRANNEQFF
d_gene: TRBD1
j_gene: TRBJ2-1
v_gene: TRBV5-1

CDR3nt: TGTGCCAGCAGTTTACCCCCTAAGGGGGGACAGGGTGAAATCAATGAGCAGTTCTTC
CDR3aa: CASSLPPKGGQGEINEQFF
d_gene: TRBD1
j_gene: TRBJ2-1
v_gene: TRBV28

CDR3nt: TGTGCTAGTGGTTTGGGAATATATAAAACTACAGGGAAAGTAAGGAACACTGAAGCTTTCTTT
CDR3aa: CASGLGIYKTTGKVRNTEAFF
d_gene: NA
j_gene: TRBJ1-1
v_gene: TRBV12-5

CDR3nt: TGTGCCAGCAGTGGAGGGGGCTCCGCTACGCAGTATTTT
CDR3aa: CASSGGGSATQYF
d_gene: TRBD1
j_gene: TRBJ2-3
v_gene: TRBV2

CDR3nt: TGCGCCAGCCGTGGGGGGAGGATTTACGAGCAGTACTTC
CDR3aa: CASRGGRIYEQYF
d_gene: NA
j_gene: TRBJ2-7
v_gene: TRBV5-1